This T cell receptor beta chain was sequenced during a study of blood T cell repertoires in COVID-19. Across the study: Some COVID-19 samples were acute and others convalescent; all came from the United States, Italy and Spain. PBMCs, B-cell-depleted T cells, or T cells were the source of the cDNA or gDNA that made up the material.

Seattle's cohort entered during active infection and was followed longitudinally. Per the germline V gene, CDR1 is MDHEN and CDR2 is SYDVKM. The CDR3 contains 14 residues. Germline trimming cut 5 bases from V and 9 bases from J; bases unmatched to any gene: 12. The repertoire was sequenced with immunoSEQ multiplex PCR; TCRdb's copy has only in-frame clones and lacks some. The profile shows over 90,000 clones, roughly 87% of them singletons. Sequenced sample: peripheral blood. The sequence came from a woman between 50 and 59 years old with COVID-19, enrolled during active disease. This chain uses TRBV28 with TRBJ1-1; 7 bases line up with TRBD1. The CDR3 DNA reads TGTGCCAGCAGTCAAATGACAGGGCGCTATCAAGCTTTCTTT. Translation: CASSQMTGRYQAFF.